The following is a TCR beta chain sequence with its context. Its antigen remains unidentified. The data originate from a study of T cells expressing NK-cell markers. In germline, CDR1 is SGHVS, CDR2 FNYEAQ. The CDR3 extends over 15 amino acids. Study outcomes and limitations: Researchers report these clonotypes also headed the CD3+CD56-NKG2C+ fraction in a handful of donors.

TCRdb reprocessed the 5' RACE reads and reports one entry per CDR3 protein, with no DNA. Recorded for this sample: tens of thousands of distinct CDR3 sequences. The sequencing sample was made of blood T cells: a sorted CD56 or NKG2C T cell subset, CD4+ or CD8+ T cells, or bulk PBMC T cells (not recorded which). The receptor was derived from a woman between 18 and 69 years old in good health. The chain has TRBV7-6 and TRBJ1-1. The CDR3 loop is CASSLRAGMNTEAFF.